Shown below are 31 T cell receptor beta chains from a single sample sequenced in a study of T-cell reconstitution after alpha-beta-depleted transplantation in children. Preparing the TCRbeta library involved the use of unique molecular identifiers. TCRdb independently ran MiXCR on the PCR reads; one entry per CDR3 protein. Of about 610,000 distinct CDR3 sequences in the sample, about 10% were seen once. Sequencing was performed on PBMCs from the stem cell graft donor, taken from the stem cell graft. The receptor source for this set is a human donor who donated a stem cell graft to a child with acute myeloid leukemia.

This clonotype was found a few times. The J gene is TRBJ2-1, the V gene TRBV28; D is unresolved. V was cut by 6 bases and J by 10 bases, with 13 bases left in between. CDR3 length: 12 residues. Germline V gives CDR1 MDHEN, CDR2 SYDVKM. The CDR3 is CASRDAAREQFF. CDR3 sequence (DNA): TGTGCCAGCAGGGACGCAGCGCGAGAGCAGTTCTTC.

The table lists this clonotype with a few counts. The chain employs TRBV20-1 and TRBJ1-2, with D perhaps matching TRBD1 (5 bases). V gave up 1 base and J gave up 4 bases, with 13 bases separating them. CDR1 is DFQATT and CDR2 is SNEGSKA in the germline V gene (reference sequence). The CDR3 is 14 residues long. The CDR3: CSARASGDVYGYTF. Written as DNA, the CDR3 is TGCAGTGCTAGAGCCAGTGGGGACGTCTATGGCTACACCTTC.

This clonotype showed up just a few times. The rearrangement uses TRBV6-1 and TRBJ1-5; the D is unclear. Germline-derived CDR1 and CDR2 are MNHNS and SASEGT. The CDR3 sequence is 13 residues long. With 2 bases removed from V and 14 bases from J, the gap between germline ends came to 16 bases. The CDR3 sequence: CASSESALINKHF. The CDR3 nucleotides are TGTGCCAGCAGTGAATCCGCCTTAATCAATAAGCATTTT.

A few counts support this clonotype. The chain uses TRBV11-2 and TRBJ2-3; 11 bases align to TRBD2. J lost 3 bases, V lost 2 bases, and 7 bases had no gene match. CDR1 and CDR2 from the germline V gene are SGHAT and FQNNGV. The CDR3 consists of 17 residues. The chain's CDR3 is CASSLIGIAGGTDTQYF. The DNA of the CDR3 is TGTGCCAGCAGCTTAATTGGAATAGCGGGAGGGACAGATACGCAGTATTTT.

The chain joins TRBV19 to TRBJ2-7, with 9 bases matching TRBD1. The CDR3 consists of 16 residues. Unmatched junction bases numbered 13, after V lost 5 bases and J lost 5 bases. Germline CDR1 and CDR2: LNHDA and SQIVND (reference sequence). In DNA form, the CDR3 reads TGTGCCAGTAGTCCATGGGCCGGGACAGGGTTCAACGAGCAGTACTTC. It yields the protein CASSPWAGTGFNEQYF. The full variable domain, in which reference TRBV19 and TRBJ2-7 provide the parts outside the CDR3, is DGGITQSPKYLFRKEGQNVTLSCEQNLNHDAMYWYRQDPGQGLRLIYYSQIVNDFQKGDIAEGYSVSREKKESFPLTVTSAQKNPTAFYLCASSPWAGTGFNEQYFGPGTRLTVT.

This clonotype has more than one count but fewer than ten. CDR3 sequence (DNA): TGTGCCAGCAGGCCCTCGGCCGGGGGCCTACCCGGGGAGCTGTTTTTT. It specifies CASRPSAGGLPGELFF. The chain carries TRBV7-8 and TRBJ2-2; either TRBD1 or TRBD2 may fit D (6 bases each). Germline CDR1 SGHVS, CDR2 FQNEAQ. The CDR3 totals 16 residues. V shed 6 bases and J shed 6 bases, with 20 bases lying between them. The full variable domain, completed using reference TRBV7-8 and TRBJ2-2, is GAGVSQSPRYKVAKRGQDVALRCDPISGHVSLFWYQQALGQGPEFLTYFQNEAQLDKSGLPSDRFFAERPEGSVSTLKIQRTQQEDSAVYLCASRPSAGGLPGELFFGEGSRLTVL.

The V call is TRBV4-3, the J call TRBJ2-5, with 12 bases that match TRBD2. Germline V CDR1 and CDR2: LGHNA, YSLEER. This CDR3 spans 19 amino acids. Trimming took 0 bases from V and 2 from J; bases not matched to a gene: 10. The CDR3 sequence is CASSQEPGTSGPGQETQYF. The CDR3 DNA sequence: TGCGCCAGCAGCCAAGAGCCTGGGACTAGCGGGCCGGGACAAGAGACCCAGTACTTC.

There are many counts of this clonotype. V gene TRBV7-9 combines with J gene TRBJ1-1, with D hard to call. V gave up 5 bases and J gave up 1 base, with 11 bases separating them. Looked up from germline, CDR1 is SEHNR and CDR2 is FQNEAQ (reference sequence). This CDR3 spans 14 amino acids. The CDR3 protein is CASSSGRANTEAFF. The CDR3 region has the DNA TGTGCCAGCAGCAGCGGTCGGGCGAACACTGAAGCTTTCTTT. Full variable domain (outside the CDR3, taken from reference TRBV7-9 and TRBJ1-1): DTGVSQNPRHKITKRGQNVTFRCDPISEHNRLYWYRQTLGQGPEFLTYFQNEAQLEKSRLLSDRFSAERPKGSFSTLEIQRTEQGDSAMYLCASSSGRANTEAFFGQGTRLTVV.

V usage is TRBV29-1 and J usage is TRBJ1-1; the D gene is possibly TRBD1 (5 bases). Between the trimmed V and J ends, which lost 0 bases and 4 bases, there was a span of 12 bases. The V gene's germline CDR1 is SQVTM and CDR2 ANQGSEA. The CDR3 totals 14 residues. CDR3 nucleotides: TGCAGCGTTGAAGATCTATACAGGCCCACTGAAGCTTTCTTT. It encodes CSVEDLYRPTEAFF.

The CDR3 here is CSVGPGEQYF. As DNA, the CDR3 is TGCAGCGTTGGACCGGGCGAGCAGTACTTC. The chain carries TRBV29-1 and TRBJ2-7; D is uncertain. V shed 4 bases and J shed 6 bases, with 7 bases lying between them. This CDR3 has 10 residues. Germline CDR1 is SQVTM and CDR2 is ANQGSEA.

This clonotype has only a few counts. The CDR3 spells CASSSGLAVLLRGQYF. The CDR3 DNA follows: TGTGCCAGCAGCTCCGGACTAGCGGTACTACTGAGGGGCCAGTACTTC. The chain joins TRBV4-2 to TRBJ2-5; TRBD2 matches 10 bases. Germline V lookup: CDR1 LGHNA, CDR2 YNFKEQ. The CDR3 is 16 amino acids. J was trimmed by 10 bases and V by 5 bases; bases with no gene match: 16.

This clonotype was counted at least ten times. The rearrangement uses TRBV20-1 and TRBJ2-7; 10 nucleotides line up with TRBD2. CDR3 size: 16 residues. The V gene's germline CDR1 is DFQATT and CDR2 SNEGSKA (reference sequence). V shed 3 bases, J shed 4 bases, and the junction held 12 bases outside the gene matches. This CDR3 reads CSASRLAGGRRYEQYF. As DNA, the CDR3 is TGCAGTGCTAGTAGATTAGCGGGAGGACGGAGGTACGAGCAGTACTTC.

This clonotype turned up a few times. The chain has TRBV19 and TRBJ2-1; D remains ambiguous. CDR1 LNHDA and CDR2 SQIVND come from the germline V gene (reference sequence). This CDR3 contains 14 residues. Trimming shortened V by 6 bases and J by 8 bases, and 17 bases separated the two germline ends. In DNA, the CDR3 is TGTGCCAGTAGCCGCCAGTCAGTAGAATATGAGCAGTTCTTC. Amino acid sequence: CASSRQSVEYEQFF.

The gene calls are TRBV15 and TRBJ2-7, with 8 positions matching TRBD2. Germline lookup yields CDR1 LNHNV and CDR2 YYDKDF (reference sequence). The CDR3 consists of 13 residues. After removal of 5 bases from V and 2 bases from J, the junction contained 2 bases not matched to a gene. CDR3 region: CATSAGGAYEQYF. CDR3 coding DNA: TGTGCCACCAGCGCGGGGGGCGCCTACGAGCAGTACTTC.

This chain's CDR3 is CASSQGGANVLTF. CDR3 DNA sequence: TGTGCCAGCAGCCAGGGTGGGGCCAACGTCCTGACTTTC. The chain carries TRBV14 and TRBJ2-6, with D unclear. V was pared by 3 bases and J by 3 bases, with 3 bases between. Per germline, CDR1 SGHDN and CDR2 FVKESK. This CDR3 spans 13 amino acids.

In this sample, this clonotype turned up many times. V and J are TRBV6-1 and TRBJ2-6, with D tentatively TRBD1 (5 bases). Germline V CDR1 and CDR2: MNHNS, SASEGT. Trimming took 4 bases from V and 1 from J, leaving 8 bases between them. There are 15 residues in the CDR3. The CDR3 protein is CASSVRESGANVLTF. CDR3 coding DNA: TGTGCCAGCAGTGTCAGGGAATCTGGGGCCAACGTCCTGACTTTC.

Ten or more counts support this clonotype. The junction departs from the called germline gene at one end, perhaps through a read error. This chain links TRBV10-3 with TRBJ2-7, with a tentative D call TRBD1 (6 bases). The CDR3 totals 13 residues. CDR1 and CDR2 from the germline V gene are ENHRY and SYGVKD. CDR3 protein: CAVRGGLPYEQYF. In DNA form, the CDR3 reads TGTGCCGTCAGGGGCGGGCTACCCTACGAGCAGTACTTC.

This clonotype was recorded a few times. The CDR3 reads CASRYSGSSYNEQFF. CDR3 coding DNA: TGTGCCAGCAGGTATAGCGGGAGCTCCTACAATGAGCAGTTCTTC. The gene calls are TRBV12-3 or TRBV12-4 and TRBJ2-1; TRBD2 agrees at 9 bases. The V segment lost 6 bases and the J segment 0 bases; nucleotides outside the gene matches: 3. The CDR3 is made up of 15 amino acids.

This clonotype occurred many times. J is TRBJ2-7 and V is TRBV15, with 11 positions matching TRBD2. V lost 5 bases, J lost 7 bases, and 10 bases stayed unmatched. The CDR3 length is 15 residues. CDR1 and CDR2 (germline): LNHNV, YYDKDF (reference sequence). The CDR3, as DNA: TGTGCCACCAGCCGACGACTAGCGGGAACGGGGGAGCAGTACTTC. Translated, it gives CATSRRLAGTGEQYF.

CDR3 coding DNA: TGCAGCGTTGCCGGGCCCATAGCCAAAAACATTCAGTACTTC. Protein: CSVAGPIAKNIQYF. The chain carries TRBV29-1 and TRBJ2-4; D remains unclear. The CDR3 has 14 residues. Germline CDR1 is SQVTM and CDR2 is ANQGSEA. The V end lost 4 bases, the J end lost 0 bases, and 10 bases lay between the germline ends.

The CDR3 nucleotides are TGTGCCATCAGTGGCCCCGGGCAGCCCCAGCATTTT. This sequence encodes CAISGPGQPQHF. The genes are TRBV10-3 and TRBJ1-5, with no clear D. The V and J ends lost 4 bases and 7 bases respectively, with 8 bases between them. Germline lookup yields CDR1 ENHRY and CDR2 SYGVKD. The CDR3 contains 12 residues.

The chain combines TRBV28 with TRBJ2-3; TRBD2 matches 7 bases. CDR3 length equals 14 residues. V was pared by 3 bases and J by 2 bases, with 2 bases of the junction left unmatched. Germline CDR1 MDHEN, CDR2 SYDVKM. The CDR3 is CASSFAGATDTQYF. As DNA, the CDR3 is TGTGCCAGCAGTTTCGCGGGAGCCACAGATACGCAGTATTTT.

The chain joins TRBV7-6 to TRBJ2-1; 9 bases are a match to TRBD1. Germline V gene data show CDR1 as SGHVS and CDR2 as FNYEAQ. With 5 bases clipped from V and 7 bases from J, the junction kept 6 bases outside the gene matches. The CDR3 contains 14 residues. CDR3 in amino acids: CASSTGGAGNEQFF. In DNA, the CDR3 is TGTGCCAGCAGCACAGGGGGCGCAGGGAATGAGCAGTTCTTC.

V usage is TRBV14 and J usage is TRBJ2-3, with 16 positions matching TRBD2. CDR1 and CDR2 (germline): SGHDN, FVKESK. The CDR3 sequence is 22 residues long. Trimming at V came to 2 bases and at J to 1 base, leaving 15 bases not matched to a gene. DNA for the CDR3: TGTGCCAGCAGCCAACTATATCGCGGGGGACTAGCGGGAGGGCCCCGCACAGATACGCAGTATTTT. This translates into CASSQLYRGGLAGGPRTDTQYF. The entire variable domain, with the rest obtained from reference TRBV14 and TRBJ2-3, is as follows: EAGVTQFPSHSVIEKGQTVTLRCDPISGHDNLYWYRRVMGKEIKFLLHFVKESKQDESGMPNNRFLAERTGGTYSTLKVQPAELEDSGVYFCASSQLYRGGLAGGPRTDTQYFGPGTRLTVL.

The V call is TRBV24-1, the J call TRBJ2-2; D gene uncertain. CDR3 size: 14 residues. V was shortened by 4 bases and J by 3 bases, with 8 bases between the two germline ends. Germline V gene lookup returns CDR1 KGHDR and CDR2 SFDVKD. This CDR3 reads CATSEQSYTGELFF. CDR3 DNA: TGTGCCACCAGTGAGCAGTCGTACACCGGGGAGCTGTTTTTT.

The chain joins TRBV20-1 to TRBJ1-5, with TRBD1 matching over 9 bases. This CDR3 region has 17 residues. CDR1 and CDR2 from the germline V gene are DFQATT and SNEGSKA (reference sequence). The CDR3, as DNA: TGCTGCGCTAGAGAGAGGGGGACAGGGCTAAGCAATCAGCCCCAGCATTTT. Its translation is CCARERGTGLSNQPQHF.

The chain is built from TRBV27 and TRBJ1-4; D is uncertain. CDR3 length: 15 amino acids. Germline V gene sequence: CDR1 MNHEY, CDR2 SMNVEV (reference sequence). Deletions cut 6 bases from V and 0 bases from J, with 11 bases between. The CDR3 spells CASRAGLATNEKLFF. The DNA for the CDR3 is TGTGCCAGCAGGGCCGGACTCGCAACTAATGAAAAACTGTTTTTT.

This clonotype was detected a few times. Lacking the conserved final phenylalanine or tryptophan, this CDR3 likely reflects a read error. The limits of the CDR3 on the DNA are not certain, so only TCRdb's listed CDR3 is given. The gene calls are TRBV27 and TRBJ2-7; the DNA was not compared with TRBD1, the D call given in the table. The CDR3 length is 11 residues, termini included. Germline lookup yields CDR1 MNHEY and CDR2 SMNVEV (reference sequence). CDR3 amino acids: CASSQDRDYNL.

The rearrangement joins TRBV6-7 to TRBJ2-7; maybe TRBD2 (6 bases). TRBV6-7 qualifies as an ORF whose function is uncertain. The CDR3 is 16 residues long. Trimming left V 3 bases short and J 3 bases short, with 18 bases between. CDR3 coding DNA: TGTGCCAGCAGTTATAGGTCCCGGGACTTCCACTACGAGCAGTACTTC. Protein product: CASSYRSRDFHYEQYF.

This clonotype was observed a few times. This CDR3 reads CSVAPQVSHEQYF. In DNA form, the CDR3 reads TGCAGCGTCGCCCCGCAGGTGTCCCACGAGCAGTACTTC. The chain recombines TRBV29-1 with TRBJ2-7; D is unclear. This CDR3 is 13 amino acids long. Deletions cut 6 bases from V and 5 bases from J, with 17 bases between. Germline V CDR1 and CDR2: SQVTM, ANQGSEA.

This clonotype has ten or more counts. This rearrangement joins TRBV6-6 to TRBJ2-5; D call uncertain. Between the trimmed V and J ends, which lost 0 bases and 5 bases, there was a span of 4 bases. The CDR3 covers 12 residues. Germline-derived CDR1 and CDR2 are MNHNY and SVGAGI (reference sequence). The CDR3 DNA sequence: TGTGCCAGCAGTTACTCAGCCGAGACCCAGTACTTC. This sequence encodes CASSYSAETQYF.